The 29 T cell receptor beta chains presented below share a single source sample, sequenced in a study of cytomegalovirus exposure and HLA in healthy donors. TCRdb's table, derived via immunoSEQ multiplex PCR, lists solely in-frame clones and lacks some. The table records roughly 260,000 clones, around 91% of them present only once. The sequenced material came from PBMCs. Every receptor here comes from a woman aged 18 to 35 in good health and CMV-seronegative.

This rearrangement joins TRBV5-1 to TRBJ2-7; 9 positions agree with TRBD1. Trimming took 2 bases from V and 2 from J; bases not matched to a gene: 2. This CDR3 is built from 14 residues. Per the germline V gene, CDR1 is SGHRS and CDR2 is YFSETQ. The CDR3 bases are TGCGCCAGCAGCTTCGGGACAGGGACCTACGAGCAGTACTTC. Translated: CASSFGTGTYEQYF.

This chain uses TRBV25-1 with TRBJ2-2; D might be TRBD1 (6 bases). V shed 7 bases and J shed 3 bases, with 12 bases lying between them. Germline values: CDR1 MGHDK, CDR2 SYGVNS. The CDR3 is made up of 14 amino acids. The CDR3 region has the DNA TGTGCCAGCAAAGGGGACACTTACACCGGGGAGCTGTTTTTT. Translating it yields CASKGDTYTGELFF.

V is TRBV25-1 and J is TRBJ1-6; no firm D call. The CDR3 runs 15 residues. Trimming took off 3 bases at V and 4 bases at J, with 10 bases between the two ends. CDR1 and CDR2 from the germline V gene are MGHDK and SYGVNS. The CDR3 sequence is CASSEVQAYNSPLHF. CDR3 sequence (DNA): TGTGCCAGCAGTGAGGTCCAGGCTTATAATTCACCCCTCCACTTT.

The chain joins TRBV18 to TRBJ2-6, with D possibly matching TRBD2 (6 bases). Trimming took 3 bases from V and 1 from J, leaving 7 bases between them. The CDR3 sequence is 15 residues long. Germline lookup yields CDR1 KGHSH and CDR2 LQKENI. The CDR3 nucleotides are TGTGCCAGCTCACCTCGGGAGTCTGGGGCCAACGTCCTGACTTTC. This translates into CASSPRESGANVLTF. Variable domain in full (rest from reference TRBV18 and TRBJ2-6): NAGVMQNPRHLVRRRGQEARLRCSPMKGHSHVYWYRQLPEEGLKFMVYLQKENIIDESGMPKERFSAEFPKEGPSILRIQQVVRGDSAAYFCASSPRESGANVLTFGAGSRLTVL.

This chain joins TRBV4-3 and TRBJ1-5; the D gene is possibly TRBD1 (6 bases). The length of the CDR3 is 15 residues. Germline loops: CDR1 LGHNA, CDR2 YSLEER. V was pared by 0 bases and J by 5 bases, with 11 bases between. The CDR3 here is CASSQERGPDQPQHF. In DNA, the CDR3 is TGCGCCAGCAGCCAAGAGCGGGGGCCTGATCAGCCCCAGCATTTT.

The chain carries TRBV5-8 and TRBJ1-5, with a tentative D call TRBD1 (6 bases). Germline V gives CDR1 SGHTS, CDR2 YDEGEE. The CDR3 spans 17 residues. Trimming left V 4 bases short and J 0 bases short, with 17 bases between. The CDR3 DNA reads TGTGCCAGCAGCGGGACCGGGACACTTTATAGCAATCAGCCCCAGCATTTT. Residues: CASSGTGTLYSNQPQHF.

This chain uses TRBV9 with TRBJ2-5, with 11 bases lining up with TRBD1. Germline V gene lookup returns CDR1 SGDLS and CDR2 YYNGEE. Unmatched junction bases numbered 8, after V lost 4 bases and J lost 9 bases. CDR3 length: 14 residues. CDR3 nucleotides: TGTGCCAGCAGCCCTCGGACAGGGGGCAGTGCCCAGTACTTC. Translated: CASSPRTGGSAQYF.

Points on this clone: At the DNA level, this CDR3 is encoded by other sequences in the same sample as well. The CDR3 spells CASSLVGPDGYTF. The CDR3 nucleotides read TGTGCCAGCAGCTTAGTGGGGCCGGACGGCTACACCTTC. This chain links TRBV7-2 with TRBJ1-2; perhaps TRBD1 as D (5 bases). The V end lost 1 base, the J end lost 8 bases, and 11 bases lay between the germline ends. Germline CDR1 and CDR2: SGHTA and FQGNSA. The CDR3 covers 13 residues.

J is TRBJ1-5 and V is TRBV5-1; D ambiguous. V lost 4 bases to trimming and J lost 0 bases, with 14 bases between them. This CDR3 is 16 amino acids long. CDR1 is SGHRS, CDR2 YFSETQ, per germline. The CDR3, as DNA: TGCGCCAGCAGCGTCTTAAACAGAGTTAGCAATCAGCCCCAGCATTTT. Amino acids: CASSVLNRVSNQPQHF.

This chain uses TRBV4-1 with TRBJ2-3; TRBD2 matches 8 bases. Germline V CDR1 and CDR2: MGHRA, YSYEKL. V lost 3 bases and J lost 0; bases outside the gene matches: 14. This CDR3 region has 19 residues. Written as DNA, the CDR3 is TGCGCCAGCAGCCACGAGGGGAAAAGGCGGGGGGCCAGCACAGATACGCAGTATTTT. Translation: CASSHEGKRRGASTDTQYF.

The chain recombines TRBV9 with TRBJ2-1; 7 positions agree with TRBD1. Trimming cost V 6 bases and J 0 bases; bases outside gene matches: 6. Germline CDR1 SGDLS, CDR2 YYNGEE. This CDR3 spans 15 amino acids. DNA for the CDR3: TGTGCCAGCAACGAACAGGGGAGCTCCTACAATGAGCAGTTCTTC. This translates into CASNEQGSSYNEQFF.

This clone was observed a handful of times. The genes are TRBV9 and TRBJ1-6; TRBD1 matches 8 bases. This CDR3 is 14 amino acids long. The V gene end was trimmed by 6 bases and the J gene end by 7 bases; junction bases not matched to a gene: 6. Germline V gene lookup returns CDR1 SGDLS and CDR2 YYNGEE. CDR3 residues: CASTPGQENSPLHF. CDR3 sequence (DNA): TGTGCCAGCACCCCGGGACAGGAAAATTCACCCCTCCACTTT.

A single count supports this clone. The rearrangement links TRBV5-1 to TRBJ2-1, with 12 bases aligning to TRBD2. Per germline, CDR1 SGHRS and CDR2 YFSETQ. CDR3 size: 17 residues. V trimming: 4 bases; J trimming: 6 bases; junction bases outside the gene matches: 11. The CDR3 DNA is TGCGCCAGCAGCGACTTGAAGGGACTAGCGGGTCTCAATGAGCAGTTCTTC. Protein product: CASSDLKGLAGLNEQFF.

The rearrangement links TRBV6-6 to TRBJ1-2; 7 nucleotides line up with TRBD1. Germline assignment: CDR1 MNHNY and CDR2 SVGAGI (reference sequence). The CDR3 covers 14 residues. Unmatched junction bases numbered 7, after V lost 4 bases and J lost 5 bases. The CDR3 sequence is CASSSQGPIYGYTF. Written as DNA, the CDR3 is TGTGCCAGCAGTTCACAGGGGCCGATTTATGGCTACACCTTC.

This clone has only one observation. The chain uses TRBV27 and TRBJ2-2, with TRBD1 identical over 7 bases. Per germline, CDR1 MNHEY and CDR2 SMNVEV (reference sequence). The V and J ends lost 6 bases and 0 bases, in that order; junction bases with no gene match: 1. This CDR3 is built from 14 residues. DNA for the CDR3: TGTGCCAGCAGCAGGGGGACGAACACCGGGGAGCTGTTTTTT. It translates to CASSRGTNTGELFF.

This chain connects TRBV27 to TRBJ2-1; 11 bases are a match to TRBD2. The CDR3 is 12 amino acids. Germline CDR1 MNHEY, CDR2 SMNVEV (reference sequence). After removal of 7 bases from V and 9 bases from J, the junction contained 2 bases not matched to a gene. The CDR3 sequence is CASKLAGGEQFF. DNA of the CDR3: TGTGCCAGCAAGCTAGCGGGGGGTGAGCAGTTCTTC.

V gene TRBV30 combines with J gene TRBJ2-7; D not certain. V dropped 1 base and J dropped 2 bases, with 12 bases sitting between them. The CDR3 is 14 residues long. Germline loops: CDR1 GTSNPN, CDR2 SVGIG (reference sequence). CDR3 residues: CAWSGVASPYEQYF. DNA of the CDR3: TGTGCCTGGAGTGGTGTCGCGTCGCCCTACGAGCAGTACTTC.

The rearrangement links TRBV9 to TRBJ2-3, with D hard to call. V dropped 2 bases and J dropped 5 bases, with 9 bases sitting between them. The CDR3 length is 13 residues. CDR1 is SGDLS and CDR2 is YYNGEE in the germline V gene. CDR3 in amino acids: CASSVSQRDTQYF. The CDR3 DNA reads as TGTGCCAGCAGCGTGTCGCAGCGAGATACGCAGTATTTT. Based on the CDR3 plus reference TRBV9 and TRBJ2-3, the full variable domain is DSGVTQTPKHLITATGQRVTLRCSPRSGDLSVYWYQQSLDQGLQFLIQYYNGEERAKGNILERFSAQQFPDLHSELNLSSLELGDSALYFCASSVSQRDTQYFGPGTRLTVL.

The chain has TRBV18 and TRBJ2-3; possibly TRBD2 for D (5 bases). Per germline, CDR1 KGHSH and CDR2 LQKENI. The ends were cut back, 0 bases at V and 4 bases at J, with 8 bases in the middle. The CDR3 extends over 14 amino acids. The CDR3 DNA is TGTGCCAGCTCACCACCGGGGAGCTCAGATACGCAGTATTTT. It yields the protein CASSPPGSSDTQYF.

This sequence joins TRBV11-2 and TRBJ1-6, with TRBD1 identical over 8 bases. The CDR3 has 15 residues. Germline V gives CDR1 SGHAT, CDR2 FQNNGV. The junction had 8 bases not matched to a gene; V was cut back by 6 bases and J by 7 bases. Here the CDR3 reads CASSDGQGDNSPLHF. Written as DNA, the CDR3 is TGTGCCAGCAGTGACGGACAGGGTGACAATTCACCCCTCCACTTT.

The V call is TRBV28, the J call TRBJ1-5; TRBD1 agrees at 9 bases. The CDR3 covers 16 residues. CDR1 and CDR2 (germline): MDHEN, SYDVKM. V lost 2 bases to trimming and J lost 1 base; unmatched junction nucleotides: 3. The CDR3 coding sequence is TGTGCCAGCAGTTTACAGGGACAGGGCAGCAATCAGCCCCAGCATTTT. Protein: CASSLQGQGSNQPQHF.

In DNA form, the CDR3 reads TGCGCCAGCGGTCCGGGACTAGGGGGAGATACGCAGTATTTT. This gives the protein CASGPGLGGDTQYF. The chain combines TRBV4-1 with TRBJ2-3, with 8 bases identical to TRBD2. CDR1 is MGHRA and CDR2 is YSYEKL in the germline V gene. J gave up 5 bases and V 8 bases, and 9 bases lay outside the gene matches. CDR3 length: 14 amino acids.

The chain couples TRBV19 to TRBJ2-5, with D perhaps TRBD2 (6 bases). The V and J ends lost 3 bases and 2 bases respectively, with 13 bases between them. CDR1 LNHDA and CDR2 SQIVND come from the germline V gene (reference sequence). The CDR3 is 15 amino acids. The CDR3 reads CASSIASVPQETQYF. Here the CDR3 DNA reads TGTGCCAGTAGTATCGCTAGCGTACCTCAAGAGACCCAGTACTTC.

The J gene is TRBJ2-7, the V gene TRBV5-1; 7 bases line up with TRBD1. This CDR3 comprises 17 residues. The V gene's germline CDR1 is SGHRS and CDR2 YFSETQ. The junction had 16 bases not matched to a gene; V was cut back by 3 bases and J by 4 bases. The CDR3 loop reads CASSSDPYRTGPYEQYV. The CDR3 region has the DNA TGCGCCAGCAGCTCCGACCCCTACAGGACAGGTCCGTACGAGCAGTACGTC.

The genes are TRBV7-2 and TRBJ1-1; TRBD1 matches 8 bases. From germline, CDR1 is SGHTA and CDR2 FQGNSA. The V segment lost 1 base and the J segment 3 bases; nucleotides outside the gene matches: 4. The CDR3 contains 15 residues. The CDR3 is CASSLGRTGHTEAFF. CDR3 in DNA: TGTGCCAGCAGCTTAGGTCGGACAGGGCACACTGAAGCTTTCTTT.

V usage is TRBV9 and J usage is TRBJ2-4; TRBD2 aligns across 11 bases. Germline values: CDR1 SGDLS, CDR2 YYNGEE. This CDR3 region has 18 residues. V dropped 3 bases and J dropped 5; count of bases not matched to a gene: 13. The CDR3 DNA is TGTGCCAGCAGCGCAGGGACTAGCGGTCTCCCTTTCCAAAACATTCAGTACTTC. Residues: CASSAGTSGLPFQNIQYF.

The CDR3 sequence: CASSHRTGSTDTQYF. The CDR3 region has the DNA TGTGCCAGCAGCCATCGGACTGGGAGCACAGATACGCAGTATTTT. This chain uses TRBV16 with TRBJ2-3, with D tentatively TRBD2 (5 bases). V lost 3 bases, J lost 0 bases, and 10 bases lay in between. The CDR3 covers 15 residues. Germline V gene data show CDR1 as KGHSY and CDR2 as FQNENV.

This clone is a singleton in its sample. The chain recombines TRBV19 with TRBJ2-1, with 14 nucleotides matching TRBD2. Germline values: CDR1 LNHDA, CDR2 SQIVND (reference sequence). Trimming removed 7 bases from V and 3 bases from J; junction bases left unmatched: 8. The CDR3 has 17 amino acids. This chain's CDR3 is CASTPPTSGGDYNEQFF. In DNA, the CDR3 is TGTGCCAGTACACCCCCGACTAGCGGGGGGGACTACAATGAGCAGTTCTTC.

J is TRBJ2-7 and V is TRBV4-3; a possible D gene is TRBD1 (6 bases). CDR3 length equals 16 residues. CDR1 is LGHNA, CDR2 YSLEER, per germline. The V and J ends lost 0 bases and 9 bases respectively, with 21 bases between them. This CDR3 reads CASSQDSSLGAQVQYF. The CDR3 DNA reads TGCGCCAGCAGCCAAGATTCGTCCCTGGGGGCGCAGGTGCAGTACTTC.